Below, 18 T cell receptor beta chains from the same sample are listed, as sequenced in a study of regulatory T cells in long-lasting Graves disease. Documented time point: persistent/refractory GD, antithyroid drugs over 5 years with positive TRAb. PBMC-extracted RNA yielded the TCR library. Construction of TCR beta libraries relied on iRepertoire HTBI primers and on Arm-PCR targeting CDR3 regions. Using its own MiXCR run on the multiplex PCR reads, TCRdb lists one record per CDR3 protein. Among roughly 400,000 distinct CDR3 sequences listed, 20% to 25% were seen once. Sequencing was performed on peripheral blood mononuclear cells (PBMCs), taken when the disease was refractory, from a patient treated with antithyroid drugs. These receptors were obtained from a female donor with Graves disease.

Concerning this clonotype itself: The junction and the germline gene differ at one end; a read error may be behind it. The chain has TRBV13 and TRBJ2-5, with 9 bases lining up with TRBD2. CDR3 length: 15 amino acids. Germline CDR1 PRHDT, CDR2 FYEKMQ (reference sequence). CDR3 region: CASSLGTAGGETQYF. CDR3 sequence (DNA): TGTGCCAGCAGTTTAGGCACAGCGGGAGGAGAGACCCAGTACTTC.

About this clonotype itself: A much larger clone is a single base away; this may be a read error. The rearrangement uses TRBV20-1 and TRBJ2-5, with a tentative D call TRBD2 (6 bases). CDR1 and CDR2 from the germline V gene are DFQATT and SNEGSKA (reference sequence). Between the trimmed V and J ends, which lost 1 base and 2 bases, there was a span of 26 bases. This CDR3 spans 19 amino acids. The CDR3 DNA reads TGCAGTGCTAGAGCCTTAAAAGGCGGGGACTTCGAACCTCAAGAGACCCAGTACTTC. The encoded protein is CSARALKGGDFEPQETQYF.

The CDR3 loop is CATSAYSGELFF. The CDR3 region has the DNA TGTGCCACCAGTGCTTACTCCGGGGAGCTGTTTTTT. The chain links TRBV24-1 to TRBJ2-2, with D unclear. V was shortened by 5 bases and J by 6 bases, with 6 bases between the two germline ends. CDR3 length: 12 residues. The germline V gene encodes CDR1 KGHDR and CDR2 SFDVKD.

This clonotype came up many times. The DNA of the CDR3 is TGCAGTGCTAGATCGAATAACTATGGCTACACCTTC. It codes for CSARSNNYGYTF. The chain recombines TRBV20-1 with TRBJ1-2, with D unresolved. V was shortened by 2 bases and J by 1 base, with 5 bases between the two germline ends. Germline CDR1 and CDR2: DFQATT and SNEGSKA (reference sequence). This CDR3 is built from 12 residues.

This clonotype appeared a few times. The rearrangement links TRBV20-1 to TRBJ1-1; the D gene is possibly TRBD1 (5 bases). Germline CDR1 reads DFQATT; CDR2 reads SNEGSKA (reference sequence). The CDR3 covers 15 residues. Trimming pared 0 bases from V and 0 bases from J, leaving 11 bases between. CDR3: CSARDGAGLNTEAFF. The CDR3 DNA reads as TGCAGTGCTAGAGATGGGGCGGGACTGAACACTGAAGCTTTCTTT.

This clonotype came up many times. This chain joins TRBV2 and TRBJ2-2; D call uncertain. Trimming shortened V by 8 bases and J by 6 bases, and 13 bases separated the two germline ends. The CDR3 has 13 residues. CDR1 and CDR2 from the germline V gene are SNHLY and FYNNEI. The CDR3 DNA is TGTGCCAGCTCAGGCAGGCGTTCCGGGGAGCTGTTTTTT. This encodes CASSGRRSGELFF.

The chain uses TRBV20-1 and TRBJ2-7; D could derive from TRBD1 or TRBD2 (5 bases each). The CDR3 has 13 amino acids. The V end lost 4 bases, the J end lost 0 bases, and 10 bases lay between the germline ends. Per the germline V gene, CDR1 is DFQATT and CDR2 is SNEGSKA (reference sequence). The DNA for the CDR3 is TGCAGTGCTATGGGACCCCGCTCCTACGAGCAGTACTTC. The encoded protein is CSAMGPRSYEQYF.

This clonotype occurred a few times. The rearrangement joins TRBV19 to TRBJ2-2; a possible D gene is TRBD1 (8 bases). The germline V and J ends were trimmed by 3 bases and 6 bases, with 20 bases remaining between them. This CDR3 contains 17 residues. Germline V gene data show CDR1 as LNHDA and CDR2 as SQIVND (reference sequence). CDR3 coding DNA: TGTGCCAGTAGTATCATCGGGACAGGAGCGGGGTCCGGGGAGCTGTTTTTT. It yields the protein CASSIIGTGAGSGELFF.

This clonotype was observed at least ten times. This rearrangement joins TRBV20-1 to TRBJ1-2; D gene unclear. V was clipped by 8 bases and J by 7 bases, with 17 bases between them. Germline V gene lookup returns CDR1 DFQATT and CDR2 SNEGSKA (reference sequence). The CDR3 loop spans 12 amino acids. CDR3 region: CSSVVPPSGYTF. CDR3 nucleotides: TGCAGTTCAGTAGTGCCGCCTTCTGGCTACACCTTC.

This chain uses TRBV7-2 with TRBJ2-2; the match to TRBD2 covers 11 bases. The germline CDR1 and CDR2 sequences are SGHTA and FQGNSA. V shed 5 bases, J shed 6 bases, and the junction held 8 bases outside the gene matches. The CDR3 loop spans 16 amino acids. The CDR3 DNA is TGTGCCAGCAGCAGACTAGCGGGACTTGGTGCCGGGGAGCTGTTTTTT. The encoded protein is CASSRLAGLGAGELFF.

This clonotype has just a few counts. The V and J genes are TRBV11-2 and TRBJ2-2; TRBD1 aligns across 9 bases. This CDR3 has 18 residues. Germline CDR1 and CDR2: SGHAT and FQNNGV. V was pared by 2 bases and J by 3 bases, with 10 bases of the junction left unmatched. CDR3 DNA: TGTGCCAGCAGCTTACGCTCCCCCGGGACAGGGCACACCGGGGAGCTGTTTTTT. Residues: CASSLRSPGTGHTGELFF.

This clonotype was observed many times. The rearrangement joins TRBV20-1 to TRBJ2-7; tentatively, D is TRBD1 (6 bases). Per the germline V gene, CDR1 is DFQATT and CDR2 is SNEGSKA (reference sequence). The CDR3 loop spans 13 amino acids. Trimming took 3 bases from V and 2 from J, leaving 11 bases between them. Here the CDR3 reads CSARQDSAYEQYF. The CDR3 bases are TGCAGTGCTAGGCAGGACAGCGCCTACGAGCAGTACTTC.

This clonotype has a count of ten or more. The chain carries TRBV28 and TRBJ2-7, with 7 bases that match TRBD2. Germline V CDR1 and CDR2: MDHEN, SYDVKM. V lost 5 bases to trimming and J lost 4 bases; unmatched junction nucleotides: 14. The CDR3 length is 16 residues. CDR3 loop: CASSPNFAGASYEQYF. CDR3 coding DNA: TGTGCCAGCAGTCCGAACTTCGCGGGAGCTTCTTACGAGCAGTACTTC.

V is TRBV6-2 or TRBV6-3 and J is TRBJ1-6; D gene ambiguous. CDR3 length equals 14 residues. CDR1 and CDR2 (germline): MNHEY, SVGEGT. V lost 2 bases and J lost 4, with 6 bases in between. CDR3 nucleotides: TGTGCCAGCAGTTACCCAGGATATAATTCACCCCTCCACTTT. It translates to CASSYPGYNSPLHF.

The chain has TRBV12-3 or TRBV12-4 and TRBJ2-3; D gene uncertain. The CDR3 spans 13 residues. Between the trimmed V and J ends, which lost 6 bases and 1 base, there was a span of 8 bases. DNA for the CDR3: TGTGCCAGCAGGTCCCGGGGCACAGATACGCAGTATTTT. Translating it yields CASRSRGTDTQYF.

This clonotype was recorded many times. This chain joins TRBV28 and TRBJ2-5; D gene uncertain. Looked up from germline, CDR1 is MDHEN and CDR2 is SYDVKM. Trimming took 5 bases from V and 13 from J, leaving 20 bases between them. The CDR3 spans 13 residues. The CDR3 reads CASSRFGSARRYF. The CDR3 DNA is TGTGCCAGCAGTCGATTCGGGTCAGCCCGGAGGTACTTC. The full variable domain, rest sourced from reference TRBV28 and TRBJ2-5, is DVKVTQSSRYLVKRTGEKVFLECVQDMDHENMFWYRQDPGLGLRLIYFSYDVKMKEKGDIPEGYSVSREKKERFSLILESASTNQTSMYLCASSRFGSARRYFGPGTRLLVL.

In its sample, this clonotype was seen many times. J is TRBJ1-1 and V is TRBV29-1, with TRBD1 as a possible D gene (5 bases). CDR1 is SQVTM and CDR2 is ANQGSEA in the germline V gene. The CDR3 sequence is 11 residues long. V shed 6 bases and J shed 2 bases, with 7 bases lying between them. The CDR3 spells CSVGANTEAFF. CDR3 DNA sequence: TGCAGCGTCGGGGCCAACACTGAAGCTTTCTTT.

Many counts were recorded for this clonotype. The chain uses TRBV11-2 and TRBJ2-7, with D possibly being TRBD2 (6 bases). Per the germline V gene, CDR1 is SGHAT and CDR2 is FQNNGV. V was shortened by 5 bases and J by 4 bases, with 12 bases between the two germline ends. CDR3 length: 13 amino acids. CDR3 in amino acids: CASSKGTEYEQYF. Written as DNA, the CDR3 is TGTGCCAGCAGCAAGGGGACTGAATACGAGCAGTACTTC.